The 20 T cell receptor beta chains in this list originate from one sample, sequenced in a study of OX40 agonist ivuxolimab in advanced cancers. Libraries were made using the immunoSEQ multiplex PCR assay. TCRdb's version of the immuneACCESS table is confined to in-frame rearrangements and falls short of the full clone set. An unresolved V gene accounts for under half of the shortfall where checked; the remainder is of unknown origin. The sample has roughly 46,000 clones on record, 70% to 85% of them singletons. 1.5% to 2% of the sample goes to the ten largest clones. This material consisted of CD4+ or CD8+ T cells sorted from blood, taken in a trial of the OX40 agonist ivuxolimab. These receptors were obtained from an adult with an advanced solid tumor such as melanoma, head and neck, liver or kidney cancer.

V and J are TRBV6-5 and TRBJ2-4; a possible D gene is TRBD1 (7 bases). CDR1 and CDR2 from the germline V gene are MNHEY and SVGAGI. V lost 6 bases and J lost 7, with 19 bases in between. The CDR3 extends over 15 amino acids. The chain's CDR3 is CASREGARGWNIQYF. In DNA, the CDR3 is TGTGCCAGCAGGGAGGGGGCGCGGGGTTGGAACATTCAGTACTTC.

The V and J genes are TRBV6-5 and TRBJ1-1, with D hard to call. Germline CDR1 MNHEY, CDR2 SVGAGI. CDR3 size: 14 residues. V lost 4 bases to trimming and J lost 1 base, with 10 bases between them. The CDR3, as DNA: TGTGCCAGCAGTTCCAGCGAGGGGAACACTGAAGCTTTCTTT. Protein product: CASSSSEGNTEAFF.

The chain couples TRBV5-1 to TRBJ1-3; tentatively, D is TRBD1 (5 bases). V was cut by 3 bases and J by 4 bases, with 14 bases left in between. The germline gives CDR1 SGHRS, CDR2 YFSETQ. This CDR3 has 15 residues. The CDR3 DNA reads as TGCGCCAGCAGCTCCGGGGGACCTTCGGGAAACACCATATATTTT. Translation: CASSSGGPSGNTIYF.

J is TRBJ1-4 and V is TRBV30; no clear D gene. CDR1 GTSNPN and CDR2 SVGIG come from the germline V gene (reference sequence). The CDR3 consists of 12 residues. Trimming removed 1 base from V and 6 bases from J, with 6 bases in between. For the CDR3, the DNA is TGTGCCTGGAGTGGGCAATATGAAAAACTGTTTTTT. It yields the protein CAWSGQYEKLFF. Complete variable domain (other parts from reference TRBV30 and TRBJ1-4): SQTIHQWPATLVQPVGSPLSLECTVEGTSNPNLYWYRQAAGRGLQLLFYSVGIGQISSEVPQNLSASRPQDRQFILSSKKLLLSDSGFYLCAWSGQYEKLFFGSGTQLSVL.

The chain carries TRBV7-9 and TRBJ1-2; 9 bases agree with TRBD1. The CDR3 totals 16 residues. Germline V CDR1 and CDR2: SEHNR, FQNEAQ (reference sequence). J lost 6 bases, V lost 5 bases, and 13 bases had no gene match. CDR3 amino acids: CASSGDRAGTDDGYTF. CDR3 nucleotides: TGTGCCAGCAGCGGGGACAGGGCTGGGACAGATGATGGCTACACCTTC. The variable domain in full, completed from reference TRBV7-9 and TRBJ1-2, reads DTGVSQNPRHKITKRGQNVTFRCDPISEHNRLYWYRQTLGQGPEFLTYFQNEAQLEKSRLLSDRFSAERPKGSFSTLEIQRTEQGDSAMYLCASSGDRAGTDDGYTFGSGTRLTVV.

This chain connects TRBV6-5 to TRBJ1-1; D uncertain. Trimming took 4 bases from V and 2 from J, leaving 2 bases between them. This CDR3 has 11 amino acids. The germline gives CDR1 MNHEY, CDR2 SVGAGI. The CDR3 DNA follows: TGTGCCAGCAGTTCTAACACTGAAGCTTTCTTT. It codes for CASSSNTEAFF.

This CDR3 reads CASSQDPGPDSGNTIYF. The DNA for the CDR3 is TGCGCCAGCAGCCAAGATCCGGGACCAGACTCTGGAAACACCATATATTTT. The rearrangement uses TRBV4-1 and TRBJ1-3, with D possibly matching TRBD1 (5 bases). CDR3 length: 17 amino acids. Trimming pared 0 bases from V and 0 bases from J, leaving 12 bases between. The V gene's germline CDR1 is MGHRA and CDR2 YSYEKL.

This clone was seen only a few times. The V and J genes are TRBV10-3 and TRBJ2-1; no reliable D call. Per germline, CDR1 ENHRY and CDR2 SYGVKD. The CDR3 has 15 amino acids. Trimming stripped 5 bases from V and 0 bases from J, with 11 bases between. CDR3 residues: CAISTQASSYNEQFF. For the CDR3, the DNA is TGTGCCATCAGTACGCAGGCTAGCTCCTACAATGAGCAGTTCTTC.

This chain connects TRBV11-2 to TRBJ1-6; TRBD1 might be the D (6 bases). V lost 6 bases, J lost 8 bases, and 26 bases lay in between. The CDR3 extends over 18 amino acids. In germline, CDR1 is SGHAT, CDR2 FQNNGV. CDR3 bases: TGTGCCAGCAGTAAAAAAGGGGGGAACAGGAGTCCCGATTCACCCCTCCACTTT. Translated, it gives CASSKKGGNRSPDSPLHF.

The chain combines TRBV30 with TRBJ1-2; D gene unclear. The germline CDR1 and CDR2 sequences are GTSNPN and SVGIG (reference sequence). V was pared by 5 bases and J by 2 bases, with 15 bases between. The CDR3 covers 14 residues. The CDR3 coding sequence is TGTGCCTGGGGGAGGGCCGTGAGAAACTATGGCTACACCTTC. Protein sequence: CAWGRAVRNYGYTF. Looking up the rest from reference TRBV30 and TRBJ1-2 gives the full variable domain: SQTIHQWPATLVQPVGSPLSLECTVEGTSNPNLYWYRQAAGRGLQLLFYSVGIGQISSEVPQNLSASRPQDRQFILSSKKLLLSDSGFYLCAWGRAVRNYGYTFGSGTRLTVV.

This chain uses TRBV27 with TRBJ2-4; possibly TRBD1 or TRBD2 for D (5 bases each). Trimming removed 6 bases from V and 7 bases from J, with 13 bases in between. The CDR3 runs 13 residues. Germline-derived CDR1 and CDR2 are MNHEY and SMNVEV (reference sequence). CDR3 region: CASRPLGVNIQYF. The CDR3 bases are TGTGCCAGCAGACCGCTGGGGGTGAACATTCAGTACTTC.

The genes are TRBV7-9 and TRBJ2-1; 7 positions match TRBD2. V was pared by 1 base and J by 7 bases, with 4 bases of the junction left unmatched. CDR3 size: 14 residues. Looked up from germline, CDR1 is SEHNR and CDR2 is FQNEAQ (reference sequence). CDR3 residues: CASSLGLAANEQFF. Written as DNA, the CDR3 is TGTGCCAGCAGCTTAGGTCTAGCGGCTAATGAGCAGTTCTTC. Looking up the rest from reference TRBV7-9 and TRBJ2-1 gives the full variable domain: DTGVSQNPRHKITKRGQNVTFRCDPISEHNRLYWYRQTLGQGPEFLTYFQNEAQLEKSRLLSDRFSAERPKGSFSTLEIQRTEQGDSAMYLCASSLGLAANEQFFGPGTRLTVL.

Sample share makes this clone medium-sized (0.01 to 0.1%). The J gene is TRBJ1-4, the V gene TRBV4-2, with D maybe TRBD1 (6 bases). Germline CDR1 and CDR2: LGHNA and YNFKEQ. V was clipped by 2 bases and J by 3 bases, with 13 bases between them. This CDR3 contains 16 residues. The CDR3: CASSQQQGAANEKLFF. CDR3 bases: TGTGCCAGCAGCCAACAACAGGGCGCGGCTAATGAAAAACTGTTTTTT.

This clone was recorded once. The V and J genes are TRBV30 and TRBJ1-1; no reliable D call. The germline V gene has CDR1 GTSNPN and CDR2 SVGIG (reference sequence). Trimming stripped 2 bases from V and 4 bases from J, with 14 bases between. The CDR3 consists of 14 residues. The CDR3 region has the DNA TGTGCCTGGAGTCGAACGACCCGGGGCACTGAAGCTTTCTTT. Its protein product is CAWSRTTRGTEAFF.

This chain connects TRBV29-1 to TRBJ2-5; D uncertain. This CDR3 is built from 11 residues. V was shortened by 5 bases and J by 4 bases, with 8 bases between the two germline ends. The germline CDR1 and CDR2 sequences are SQVTM and ANQGSEA. CDR3 DNA: TGCAGCGTTAAGGGTGTAGAGACCCAGTACTTC. It translates to CSVKGVETQYF.

The genes are TRBV29-1 and TRBJ1-1; TRBD1 is a possible D gene (6 bases). Between the trimmed V and J ends, which lost 5 bases and 1 base, there was a span of 14 bases. CDR3 length: 14 residues. From germline, CDR1 is SQVTM and CDR2 ANQGSEA. CDR3 nucleotide sequence: TGCAGCGTTAGGGGGGCTTGGGAGAACACTGAAGCTTTCTTT. It encodes CSVRGAWENTEAFF.

This clone is a singleton in its sample. V is TRBV6-1 and J is TRBJ1-5; D is unclear. This CDR3 spans 13 amino acids. Germline V gene lookup returns CDR1 MNHNS and CDR2 SASEGT. Trimming removed 5 bases at V and 7 bases at J, with 12 bases between. The CDR3 sequence is CASSSEENQPQHF. CDR3 DNA: TGTGCCAGCAGTTCCGAGGAGAACCAGCCCCAGCATTTT.

This clone appeared a single time. The V gene is TRBV4-3, the J gene TRBJ2-7; a possible D gene is TRBD1 (6 bases). Germline values: CDR1 LGHNA, CDR2 YSLEER. The V gene lost 2 bases and the J gene lost 6 bases, with 14 bases spanning the gap. The CDR3 consists of 14 residues. The CDR3 bases are TGCGCCAGCAGCCAAACCCGGCTAGGGGGCGAGCAGTACTTC. This encodes CASSQTRLGGEQYF.

CDR3 sequence reads: CASSLSGQATEAFF. The CDR3, as DNA: TGTGCCAGCAGCTTATCTGGCCAGGCCACTGAAGCTTTCTTT. The chain combines TRBV11-3 with TRBJ1-1; D remains unclear. Germline V gene data show CDR1 as SGHNT and CDR2 as YENEEA. CDR3 length: 14 amino acids. Trimming removed 2 bases from V and 4 bases from J, with 11 bases in between.

The chain joins TRBV6-1 to TRBJ1-5; 7 nucleotides line up with TRBD1. V gave up 4 bases and J gave up 0 bases; unmatched junction bases: 0. CDR3 length: 14 amino acids. Germline V lookup: CDR1 MNHNS, CDR2 SASEGT. CDR3 in DNA: TGTGCCAGCAGTGGACAGGGTAGCAATCAGCCCCAGCATTTT. It codes for CASSGQGSNQPQHF.